This TCR beta chain was identified in a study of cytomegalovirus exposure and HLA in healthy donors. Findings and limits, study-wide: HLA alleles were associated with some 16,000 TCR beta sequences in a later analysis at 0.05 false discovery rate. Apart from CMV serostatus, no immune exposure information was available. Donors were assumed by presence/absence analyses to have roughly uniform sequencing depth.

60 Vbeta and 13 Jbeta primers were used in PCR. Here immunoSEQ multiplex PCR was the method, and the copy in TCRdb shows in-frame clones only, minus some. Of around 170,000 clones listed, 80% to 85% are singletons. As for this clone: Antigen unknown.

This sequence originates from a woman in her late teens or twenties in good health and CMV-seronegative. Input material: PBMCs.

The DNA of the CDR3 is TGTGCCAGCAGTGAATTGCACGGAGAGGCGCAGTTCTTC. Protein: CASSELHGEAQFF. This rearrangement joins TRBV2 to TRBJ2-1, with D uncertain. Germline V CDR1 and CDR2: SNHLY, FYNNEI. V shed 2 bases and J shed 12 bases, with 14 bases lying between them. The CDR3 totals 13 residues.